The T cell receptor (beta chain) under discussion was sequenced for a study of T cell responses to AZD1222 COVID-19 vaccine. Notes on the study in general: When two AZD1222 doses had been given, Spike-specific TCR breadth and depth rose.

A remark on this clone: The antigen is not known.

TCRdb's copy holds only in-frame clones and misses some; the assay was immunoSEQ multiplex PCR. The sample holds thousands of clones, approximately 87% seen once. The V gene lost 2 bases and the J gene lost 2 bases, with 4 bases spanning the gap. The CDR3 length is 12 residues. The germline V gene has CDR1 SGHRS and CDR2 YFSETQ. The J gene is TRBJ1-1, the V gene TRBV5-1; D not resolved. Sequencing used peripheral blood, obtained 28 days after the second AZD1222 dose. The clonotype comes from an adult who received the AZD1222 COVID-19 vaccine. The CDR3 DNA reads as TGCGCCAGCAGCTTCCCCAACACTGAAGCTTTCTTT. Translating gives CASSFPNTEAFF.